This is a list of T cell receptor beta chains from one sample in a study of cytomegalovirus exposure and HLA in healthy donors. The data were produced by immunoSEQ multiplex PCR, yet TCRdb's version contains in-frame clones alone and is incomplete. The repertoire holds about 120,000 clones, 80% seen once, with around 8% in the top ten. The sequenced sample was PBMCs. Every receptor here comes from a female donor in good health and CMV-seropositive. CDR3s include the opening cysteine and the closing phenylalanine or tryptophan. A D gene is named only where the DNA matches it firmly. Size is stated for part of the rows, as once, few or many counts, or as a class when the clone is expanded.

CDR3aa,CDR3nt,d_gene,v_gene,j_gene,abundance
CASSYSAPSTEAFF,TGTGCCAGCAGTTACAGCGCCCCGAGCACTGAAGCTTTCTTT,NA,TRBV6-6,TRBJ1-1,NA
CASSASPGQGSQPQHF,TGTGCCAGCAGCGCCTCCCCGGGACAGGGTAGTCAGCCCCAGCATTTT,TRBD1,TRBV5-4,TRBJ1-5,NA
CASSSYRVPTYEQYF,TGTGCCAGCAGCTCATACAGGGTGCCCACCTACGAGCAGTACTTC,NA,TRBV7-2,TRBJ2-7,NA
CASSGPGAGVQETQYF,TGTGCCAGCAGTGGTCCAGGGGCAGGGGTTCAGGAGACCCAGTACTTC,NA,TRBV2,TRBJ2-5,NA
CAISESIRGHQPQHF,TGTGCCATCAGTGAGTCGATCAGGGGACATCAGCCCCAGCATTTT,NA,TRBV10-3,TRBJ1-5,NA
CASRSGGAGETQYF,TGTGCCAGTAGAAGCGGGGGGGCCGGGGAGACCCAGTACTTC,TRBD2,TRBV19,TRBJ2-5,NA
CASSITVNTEAFF,TGTGCCAGCAGTATAACAGTGAACACTGAAGCTTTCTTT,NA,TRBV27,TRBJ1-1,NA
CASRPGGEGEQFF,TGTGCCAGCAGGCCGGGCGGGGAAGGTGAGCAGTTCTTC,NA,TRBV7-9,TRBJ2-1,NA
CASNTASSYNSPLHF,TGTGCCAGCAACACAGCAAGCTCCTATAATTCACCCCTCCATTTT,NA,TRBV6-6,TRBJ1-6,once
CASSPGQGSNQPQHF,TGCGCCAGCAGCCCGGGACAGGGGTCCAATCAGCCCCAGCATTTT,TRBD1,TRBV4-1,TRBJ1-5,NA
CASSDTTPPEAFF,TGTGCCAGCAGTGACACGACACCTCCTGAAGCTTTCTTT,NA,TRBV6-1,TRBJ1-1,NA
CASSWRAGTDEQYF,TGCGCCAGCAGCTGGCGGGCAGGAACCGACGAGCAGTACTTC,NA,TRBV5-1,TRBJ2-7,once
CASSKPFGDYGYTF,TGTGCCAGCAGCAAACCCTTTGGAGACTATGGCTACACCTTC,NA,TRBV7-2,TRBJ1-2,few
CASGPGYNQPQHF,TGTGCCAGCGGCCCAGGGTACAATCAGCCCCAGCATTTT,NA,TRBV28,TRBJ1-5,NA
CASSLIQGGYGYTF,TGTGCCAGCAGTTTAATCCAGGGTGGATATGGCTACACCTTC,NA,TRBV28,TRBJ1-2,NA
CASTRLQGNTEAFF,TGTGCCAGCACACGTCTACAGGGAAACACTGAAGCTTTCTTT,NA,TRBV6-5,TRBJ1-1,NA
CASSLDGTKGTGELFF,TGTGCCAGCAGCTTAGATGGGACAAAGGGGACCGGGGAGCTGTTTTTT,NA,TRBV7-3,TRBJ2-2,NA
CASSYPGQRLTDTQYF,TGTGCCAGCAGTTACCCGGGACAGCGACTCACAGATACGCAGTATTTT,TRBD1,TRBV6-6,TRBJ2-3,NA
CASSPGGGPEQYF,TGTGCCAGCTCACCAGGGGGAGGGCCTGAGCAGTACTTC,TRBD2,TRBV18,TRBJ2-7,NA
CATWDRDGSPLHF,TGTGCCACCTGGGACAGGGACGGTTCACCCCTCCACTTT,TRBD1,TRBV15,TRBJ1-6,NA
CASSPTGGPFTDTQYF,TGTGCCAGCAGCCCGACAGGGGGACCCTTCACAGATACGCAGTATTTT,TRBD1,TRBV7-2,TRBJ2-3,NA
CASSSPAGGKYEQYF,TGTGCCAGCAGCTCCCCGGCAGGGGGCAAGTACGAGCAGTACTTC,TRBD1,TRBV5-6,TRBJ2-7,NA
CSARGGEKLFF,TGCAGTGCTAGGGGGGGTGAAAAACTGTTTTTT,NA,TRBV20-1,TRBJ1-4,NA